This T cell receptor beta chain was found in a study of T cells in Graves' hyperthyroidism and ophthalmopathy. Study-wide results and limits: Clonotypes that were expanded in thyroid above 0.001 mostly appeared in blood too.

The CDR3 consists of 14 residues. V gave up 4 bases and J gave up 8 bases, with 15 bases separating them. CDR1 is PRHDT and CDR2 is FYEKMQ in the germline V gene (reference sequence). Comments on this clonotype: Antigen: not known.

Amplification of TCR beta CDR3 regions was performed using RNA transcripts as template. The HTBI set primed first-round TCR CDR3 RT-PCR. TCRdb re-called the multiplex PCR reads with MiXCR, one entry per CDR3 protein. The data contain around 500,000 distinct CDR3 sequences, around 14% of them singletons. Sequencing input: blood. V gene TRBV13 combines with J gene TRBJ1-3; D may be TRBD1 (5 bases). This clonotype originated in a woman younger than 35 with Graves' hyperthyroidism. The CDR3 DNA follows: TGTGCCAGCAGCTCCGGGACTGCAGCGGACACCATATATTTT. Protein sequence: CASSSGTAADTIYF.